A single sample gave rise to the 20 T cell receptor beta chains below, sequenced in a study of regulatory T cells in long-lasting Graves disease. Both iRepertoire HTBI primers and Arm-PCR of CDR3 regions were used to build the TCR beta libraries. TCRdb processed the multiplex PCR reads anew with MiXCR; each CDR3 protein has one entry. Of roughly 500,000 distinct CDR3 sequences in the sample, approximately 22% were seen once. This sample's time point: persistent/refractory GD, antithyroid drugs over 5 years with positive TRAb. RNA from PBMCs was the source of the TCR library. Sample: peripheral blood mononuclear cells (PBMCs), taken when the disease was refractory, from a patient treated with antithyroid drugs. The receptors shown here come from a female donor with Graves disease.

Only a few counts were recorded for this clonotype. This sequence joins TRBV20-1 and TRBJ2-5; 7 bases match TRBD1. In germline, CDR1 is DFQATT, CDR2 SNEGSKA (reference sequence). CDR3 length: 15 amino acids. After removal of 7 bases from V and 1 base from J, the junction contained 12 bases not matched to a gene. In DNA form, the CDR3 reads TGCAGTGTTCTATTCCGGGACAGCCTCCAAGAGACCCAGTACTTC. Its translation: CSVLFRDSLQETQYF.

In the case of this clonotype: A read error is possible here, since a much larger clone lies one base away. CDR3: CARGGGDQPQHF. The CDR3 coding sequence is TGTGCCCGGGGAGGAGGGGATCAGCCCCAGCATTTT. J is TRBJ1-5 and V is TRBV30; D is perhaps TRBD1 (5 bases). V was trimmed by 8 bases and J by 5 bases, leaving 13 bases between them. Germline loops: CDR1 GTSNPN, CDR2 SVGIG (reference sequence). The CDR3 totals 12 residues.

The chain is built from TRBV7-9 and TRBJ1-4; no clear D gene. This CDR3 region has 14 residues. Germline V gene sequence: CDR1 SEHNR, CDR2 FQNEAQ (reference sequence). V was cut by 1 base and J by 5 bases, with 8 bases left in between. CDR3 bases: TGTGCCAGCAGCTTAGTAACGTGGAATGAAAAACTGTTTTTT. Its translation is CASSLVTWNEKLFF.

This clonotype was counted at least ten times. This chain uses TRBV11-2 with TRBJ2-5; D gene unclear. The CDR3 extends over 13 amino acids. V lost 7 bases and J 4 bases, leaving 13 bases between the germline ends. The germline V gene has CDR1 SGHAT and CDR2 FQNNGV. CDR3 sequence: CASTLDDRETQYF. The DNA of the CDR3 is TGTGCCAGCACATTGGATGATCGAGAGACCCAGTACTTC.

In this sample, this clonotype turned up many times. The CDR3, as DNA: TGTGCCAGCAGCTTAGATCGACTCTATGGCTACACCTTC. Translated: CASSLDRLYGYTF. The chain is built from TRBV7-8 and TRBJ1-2; D uncertain. Trimming took off 1 base at V and 4 bases at J, with 7 bases between the two ends. The CDR3 is 13 amino acids. Looked up from germline, CDR1 is SGHVS and CDR2 is FQNEAQ.

This clonotype showed up many times. V and J are TRBV28 and TRBJ1-1, with a tentative D call TRBD1 (5 bases). The CDR3 is made up of 14 amino acids. Germline CDR1 is MDHEN and CDR2 is SYDVKM. V was pared by 1 base and J by 5 bases, with 11 bases between. The CDR3 region has the DNA TGTGCCAGCAGTTTATACGGTGGGGGAACTGAAGCTTTCTTT. This sequence encodes CASSLYGGGTEAFF.

The chain has TRBV9 and TRBJ1-3; D gene unclear. Germline V gene data show CDR1 as SGDLS and CDR2 as YYNGEE. Trimming removed 0 bases at V and 3 bases at J, with 7 bases between. This CDR3 contains 14 residues. The CDR3 here is CASSVGGDGNTIYF. CDR3 coding DNA: TGTGCCAGCAGCGTAGGAGGAGATGGAAACACCATATATTTT.

J is TRBJ2-4 and V is TRBV11-3, with D tentatively TRBD1 or TRBD2 (5 bases each). The germline V gene encodes CDR1 SGHNT and CDR2 YENEEA. V lost 4 bases to trimming and J lost 3 bases, with 22 bases between them. The CDR3 covers 18 residues. For the CDR3, the DNA is TGTGCCAGCAGCTCCAACCCCTTAGGGGAGACTGGCAAAAACATTCAGTACTTC. This gives the protein CASSSNPLGETGKNIQYF. The full variable domain, rest sourced from reference TRBV11-3 and TRBJ2-4, is EAGVVQSPRYKIIEKKQPVAFWCNPISGHNTLYWYLQNLGQGPELLIRYENEEAVDDSQLPKDRFSAERLKGVDSTLKIQPAELGDSAVYLCASSSNPLGETGKNIQYFGAGTRLSVL.

The chain employs TRBV20-1 and TRBJ2-7; 10 bases line up with TRBD2. The length of the CDR3 is 13 residues. With 7 bases clipped from V and 3 bases from J, the junction kept 6 bases outside the gene matches. Germline V gene lookup returns CDR1 DFQATT and CDR2 SNEGSKA (reference sequence). The CDR3 here is CSVALAGDYEQYF. The CDR3 DNA reads TGCAGTGTGGCTCTAGCGGGAGACTACGAGCAGTACTTC.

This clonotype was observed at least ten times. The rearrangement uses TRBV2 and TRBJ1-1; possible D gene TRBD1, 6 bases. The CDR3 loop spans 15 amino acids. Trimming took off 3 bases at V and 2 bases at J, with 13 bases between the two ends. The germline V gene has CDR1 SNHLY and CDR2 FYNNEI. Here the CDR3 DNA reads TGTGCCAGCAGTGAGCTGGCCAGGGGCAACACTGAAGCTTTCTTT. Amino acid sequence: CASSELARGNTEAFF.

This clonotype appeared many times. This chain joins TRBV30 and TRBJ1-2, with a weak D call TRBD1 (5 bases). The CDR3 is 13 residues long. Trimming stripped 2 bases from V and 3 bases from J, with 10 bases between. The V gene's germline CDR1 is GTSNPN and CDR2 SVGIG (reference sequence). CDR3 sequence (DNA): TGTGCCTGGAGTCCCGGGGCTGACTATGGCTACACCTTC. It encodes CAWSPGADYGYTF.

At least ten counts were recorded for this clonotype. The chain employs TRBV6-1 and TRBJ2-7; TRBD1 is a possible D gene (5 bases). CDR1 is MNHNS, CDR2 SASEGT, per germline. The CDR3 contains 16 residues. The V end was cut by 1 base, the J end by 2 bases, with 15 bases between. CDR3 sequence (DNA): TGTGCCAGCAGTGAAGAACTTGCCAGGGCACCCTACGAGCAGTACTTC. Its protein is CASSEELARAPYEQYF.

This clonotype was detected only a few times. The rearrangement uses TRBV9 and TRBJ1-2; no definite D call. V was cut by 6 bases and J by 2 bases, with 17 bases left in between. The CDR3 runs 15 residues. Germline loops: CDR1 SGDLS, CDR2 YYNGEE. CDR3 in amino acids: CASTRANFQNYGYTF. CDR3 DNA sequence: TGTGCCAGCACGAGGGCAAATTTTCAAAACTATGGCTACACCTTC.

V is TRBV3-1 and J is TRBJ2-3; no definite D call. Germline V gene lookup returns CDR1 LGHDT and CDR2 YNNKEL (reference sequence). V lost 2 bases to trimming and J lost 4 bases, with 7 bases between them. The CDR3 has 13 amino acids. CDR3 DNA: TGTGCCAGCAGCCAATATTCCTCAGATACGCAGTATTTT. It is translated as CASSQYSSDTQYF.

The rearrangement uses TRBV11-3 and TRBJ2-3; D unclear. This CDR3 has 15 amino acids. Deletions cut 1 base from V and 4 bases from J, with 12 bases between. The germline V gene encodes CDR1 SGHNT and CDR2 YENEEA. Written as DNA, the CDR3 is TGTGCCAGCAGCTTAGGTGTGGCAGGACCAGATACGCAGTATTTT. This translates into CASSLGVAGPDTQYF.

This clonotype was recorded a few times. The V and J genes are TRBV7-9 and TRBJ1-2; D may be TRBD1 (5 bases). V gave up 6 bases and J gave up 7 bases, with 18 bases separating them. Germline values: CDR1 SEHNR, CDR2 FQNEAQ (reference sequence). The CDR3 totals 14 residues. In DNA, the CDR3 is TGTGCCAGCAGTCGACTAGCGGGACTCGTTGGCTACACCTTC. Amino acid sequence: CASSRLAGLVGYTF.

The CDR3 here is CASSLDSPGGETQYF. Here the CDR3 DNA reads TGCGCCAGCAGCTTGGACAGCCCGGGGGGCGAGACCCAGTACTTC. The V and J genes are TRBV5-1 and TRBJ2-5; D possibly corresponds to TRBD2 (7 bases). CDR3 length: 15 amino acids. V was shortened by 0 bases and J by 5 bases, with 14 bases between the two germline ends. Per germline, CDR1 SGHRS and CDR2 YFSETQ.

This clonotype showed up many times. V gene TRBV20-1 combines with J gene TRBJ2-7; 7 bases are a match to TRBD2. The CDR3 totals 16 residues. The V and J ends lost 1 base and 5 bases, in that order; junction bases with no gene match: 14. The germline gives CDR1 DFQATT, CDR2 SNEGSKA (reference sequence). CDR3 protein: CSARVVGLPVEDEQYF. The CDR3, as DNA: TGCAGTGCTAGAGTTGTGGGACTACCTGTTGAGGACGAGCAGTACTTC.

This clonotype was seen at least ten times. The genes are TRBV10-3 and TRBJ2-7, with TRBD1 matching over 10 bases. This CDR3 is 15 amino acids long. The germline CDR1 and CDR2 sequences are ENHRY and SYGVKD. V shed 3 bases and J 3 bases; nucleotides not matched to a gene: 5. The CDR3 DNA follows: TGTGCCATCAGTGACCTTGGGACAGGGGTCTACGAGCAGTACTTC. Translating gives CAISDLGTGVYEQYF.

This chain uses TRBV30 with TRBJ1-1, with D unresolved. V was clipped by 0 bases and J by 2 bases, with 7 bases between them. Germline CDR1 is GTSNPN and CDR2 is SVGIG (reference sequence). This CDR3 has 13 amino acids. The CDR3 reads CAWSVRLNTEAFF. CDR3 DNA sequence: TGTGCCTGGAGTGTACGACTAAACACTGAAGCTTTCTTT.